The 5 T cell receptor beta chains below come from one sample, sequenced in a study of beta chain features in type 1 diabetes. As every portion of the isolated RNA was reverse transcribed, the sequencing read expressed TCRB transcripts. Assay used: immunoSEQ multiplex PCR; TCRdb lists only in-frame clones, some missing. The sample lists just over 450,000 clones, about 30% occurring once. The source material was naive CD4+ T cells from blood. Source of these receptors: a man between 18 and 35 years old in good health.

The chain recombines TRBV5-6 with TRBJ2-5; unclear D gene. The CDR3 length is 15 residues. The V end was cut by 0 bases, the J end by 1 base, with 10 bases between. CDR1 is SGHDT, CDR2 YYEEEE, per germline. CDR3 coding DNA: TGTGCCAGCAGCTTGGAAAGGACCATCCAAGAGACCCAGTACTTC. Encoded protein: CASSLERTIQETQYF.

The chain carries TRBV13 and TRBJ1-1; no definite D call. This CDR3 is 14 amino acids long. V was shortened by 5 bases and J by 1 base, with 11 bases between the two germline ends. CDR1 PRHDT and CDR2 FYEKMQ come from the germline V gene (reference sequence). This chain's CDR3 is CASSTGRRNTEAFF. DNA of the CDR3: TGTGCCAGCAGCACCGGGCGGAGGAACACTGAAGCTTTCTTT.

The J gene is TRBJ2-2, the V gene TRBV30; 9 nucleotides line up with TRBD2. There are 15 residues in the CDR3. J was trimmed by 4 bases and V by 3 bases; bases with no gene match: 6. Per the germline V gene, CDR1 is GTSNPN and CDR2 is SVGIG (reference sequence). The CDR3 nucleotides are TGTGCCTGGAGCGCGCTAGCGGGACCCACCGGGGAGCTGTTTTTT. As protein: CAWSALAGPTGELFF.

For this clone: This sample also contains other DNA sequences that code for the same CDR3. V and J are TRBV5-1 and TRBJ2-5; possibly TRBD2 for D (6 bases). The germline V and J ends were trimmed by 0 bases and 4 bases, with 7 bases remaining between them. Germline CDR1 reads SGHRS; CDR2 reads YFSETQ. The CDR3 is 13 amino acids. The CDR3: CASSLAGGETQYF. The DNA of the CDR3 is TGCGCCAGCAGCTTGGCCGGGGGAGAGACCCAGTACTTC.

The CDR3 is CASSPRGLSYEQYF. The CDR3 nucleotides read TGTGCCAGCAGCCCCAGGGGTTTGTCCTACGAGCAGTACTTC. The V call is TRBV27, the J call TRBJ2-7, with D maybe TRBD1 (6 bases). The CDR3 runs to 14 residues. Germline V gene sequence: CDR1 MNHEY, CDR2 SMNVEV (reference sequence). The V and J ends lost 6 bases and 1 base respectively, with 13 bases between them.